The clone carrying this TCR beta chain was counted between two and nine times. As yet, its antigen is unknown. This specimen comes from a study of cytomegalovirus exposure and HLA in healthy donors. Study-level points and caveats: Many donors shared some public TCRs, even though most TCR sequences were rare. In vitro checks showed that a few CMV-associated chains really do target CMV antigens.

13 Jbeta primers and 60 Vbeta primers were used for the PCR. Original analysis: In a later analysis, roughly 10 million of 75 million to 90 million unique beta chains occurred in at least two donors. Measured with immunoSEQ multiplex PCR; TCRdb has only the in-frame clones, and not every one. The DNA was the basis for D and trimming; V, J and clone size are from that table. The top ten hold around 3.2% of the sample, which has around 140,000 clones, roughly 78% seen once. Sequences were obtained from PBMCs. The source of this sequence is a female donor in good health and CMV-seronegative.

CDR3 sequence reads: CSVPSWTANTDTQYF. The CDR3, as DNA: TGCAGCGTACCAAGTTGGACAGCCAACACAGATACGCAGTATTTT. This chain joins TRBV29-1 and TRBJ2-3; perhaps TRBD1 as D (6 bases). Germline V lookup: CDR1 SQVTM, CDR2 ANQGSEA. Trimming cost V 6 bases and J 2 bases, with 18 bases left between them. This CDR3 is 15 amino acids long.